The rows below give T cell receptor beta chains drawn from one sample of a study of CD8 T cells in ankylosing spondylitis. Via MiXCR, TCRdb re-called the 5' RACE reads, giving one row per CDR3 protein. The data show 270,000 or so distinct CDR3 sequences, 18% seen once. Source material: blood, either unsorted or a sorted T cell fraction (not recorded which). The receptors shown here come from a male donor with ankylosing spondylitis or in good health (not recorded which). Each CDR3 is given with its conserved first and last residue. The D gene is left open where the match is weak. Size tells how often a clone was seen (once, few, many) or the class of an expanded clone, and some rows leave it out.

j_call: TRBJ2-2; d_call: -; v_call: TRBV12-3/TRBV12-4; clone_size: few; cdr3_nt: TGTGCCAGCGCTCCCCCCCGGGGGCGGACCGGGGAGCTGTTTTTT; cdr3_aa: CASAPPRGRTGELFF
j_call: TRBJ2-2; d_call: TRBD1; v_call: TRBV29-1; clone_size: -; cdr3_nt: TGCAGCGTTGAAGGGGGACAGACTTACCGGGAGCTGTTTTTT; cdr3_aa: CSVEGGQTYRELFF
j_call: TRBJ2-7; d_call: TRBD2; v_call: TRBV6-2/TRBV6-3; clone_size: -; cdr3_nt: TGTGCCAGCAGTTACTCGGTACTAGCGGGACCCTACGAGCAGTACTTC; cdr3_aa: CASSYSVLAGPYEQYF
j_call: TRBJ2-3; d_call: TRBD1; v_call: TRBV4-3; clone_size: few; cdr3_nt: TGCGCCAGCAGCCAAGATTGGGGGGACAGGGGGACAGATACGCAGTATTTT; cdr3_aa: CASSQDWGDRGTDTQYF
j_call: TRBJ2-2; d_call: -; v_call: TRBV4-2; clone_size: many; cdr3_nt: TGTGCCAGCAGCCAAGCCGAGAACACCGGGGAGCTGTTTTTT; cdr3_aa: CASSQAENTGELFF
j_call: TRBJ2-1; d_call: -; v_call: TRBV29-1; clone_size: -; cdr3_nt: TGCAGCGTTGAAGCATCGGGGGGCTTCCCCAATGAGCAGTTCTTC; cdr3_aa: CSVEASGGFPNEQFF
j_call: TRBJ2-7; d_call: TRBD1; v_call: TRBV4-1; clone_size: many; cdr3_nt: TGCGCCAGCAGCCAAGTACCAATCAACAGGGGGTTGGCCTACGAGCAGTACTTC; cdr3_aa: CASSQVPINRGLAYEQYF
j_call: TRBJ2-1; d_call: TRBD2; v_call: TRBV6-2/TRBV6-3; clone_size: once; cdr3_nt: TGTGCCAGCAGTTACTCAAGGACTAGCGGGAGGGCCGGCAACAATGAGCAGTTCTTC; cdr3_aa: CASSYSRTSGRAGNNEQFF
j_call: TRBJ1-2; d_call: -; v_call: TRBV6-5; clone_size: -; cdr3_nt: TGTGCCAGCAGTTACTCGACCGGACACCCCGGCGGCTACACCTTC; cdr3_aa: CASSYSTGHPGGYTF
j_call: TRBJ1-1; d_call: TRBD1; v_call: TRBV9; clone_size: -; cdr3_nt: TGTGCCAGCAGTACGGGACAGCTTACGAACACTGAAGCTTTCTTT; cdr3_aa: CASSTGQLTNTEAFF
j_call: TRBJ2-7; d_call: -; v_call: TRBV29-1; clone_size: few; cdr3_nt: TGCAGCGTTAGCGACAGCTTAACCTACGAGCAGTACTTC; cdr3_aa: CSVSDSLTYEQYF
j_call: TRBJ2-5; d_call: TRBD2; v_call: TRBV5-5; clone_size: few; cdr3_nt: TGTGCCAGCAGACCTCTAGCGGGAGACCGTGAGACCCAGTACTTC; cdr3_aa: CASRPLAGDRETQYF
j_call: TRBJ2-3; d_call: TRBD2; v_call: TRBV27; clone_size: many; cdr3_nt: TGTGCCAGCAGCCGGACTAGCGGGAGTCGCGCAGATACGCAGTATTTT; cdr3_aa: CASSRTSGSRADTQYF
j_call: TRBJ2-1; d_call: -; v_call: TRBV5-5; clone_size: few; cdr3_nt: TGTGCCAGCAGCCCCTCGGGTCGGGATGAGCAGTTCTTC; cdr3_aa: CASSPSGRDEQFF
j_call: TRBJ2-7; d_call: TRBD2; v_call: TRBV5-1; clone_size: -; cdr3_nt: TGCGCCAGCAGCTTGGAGGGCGGGAGGGCCTTACCTTACGAGCAGTACTTC; cdr3_aa: CASSLEGGRALPYEQYF
j_call: TRBJ2-7; d_call: -; v_call: TRBV29-1; clone_size: -; cdr3_nt: TGCAGCGTTGAAGATGGCGGGAACAGGGGATCCCCCTACGAGCAGTACTTC; cdr3_aa: CSVEDGGNRGSPYEQYF
j_call: TRBJ1-1; d_call: -; v_call: TRBV7-6; clone_size: -; cdr3_nt: TGTGCCAGCAGCCCCGGGCCTGCCCCTGAAGCTTTCTTT; cdr3_aa: CASSPGPAPEAFF
j_call: TRBJ2-7; d_call: TRBD2; v_call: TRBV20-1; clone_size: -; cdr3_nt: TGCAGTGCTAGGGGTCTACTAGCGGGAGCCCTAGAGAGCGAGCAGTACTTC; cdr3_aa: CSARGLLAGALESEQYF